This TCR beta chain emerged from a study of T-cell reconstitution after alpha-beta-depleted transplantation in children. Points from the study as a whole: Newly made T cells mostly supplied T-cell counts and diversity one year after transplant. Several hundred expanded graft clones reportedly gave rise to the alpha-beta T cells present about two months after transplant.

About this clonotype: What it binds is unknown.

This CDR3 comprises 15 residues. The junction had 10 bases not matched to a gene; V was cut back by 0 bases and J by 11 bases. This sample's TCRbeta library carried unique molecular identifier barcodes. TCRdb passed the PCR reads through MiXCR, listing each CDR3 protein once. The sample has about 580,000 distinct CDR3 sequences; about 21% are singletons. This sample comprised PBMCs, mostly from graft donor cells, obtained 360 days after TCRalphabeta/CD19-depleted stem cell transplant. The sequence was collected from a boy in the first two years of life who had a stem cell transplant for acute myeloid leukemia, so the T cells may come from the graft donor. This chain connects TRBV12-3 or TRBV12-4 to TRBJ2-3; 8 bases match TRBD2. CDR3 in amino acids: CASSLAPIEAGEQYF. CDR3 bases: TGTGCCAGCAGTTTAGCCCCTATAGAAGCGGGAGAGCAGTATTTT.